This T cell receptor (beta chain) derives from a study of blood T cell repertoires in COVID-19. J lost 3 bases, V lost 2 bases, and 6 bases had no gene match. Germline CDR1 reads MNHEY; CDR2 reads SMNVEV (reference sequence). This CDR3 is built from 15 residues. The protocol was immunoSEQ multiplex PCR, while the TCRdb copy is restricted to in-frame clones and leaves out a portion. The table shows hundreds of thousands of clones, with roughly nine tenths occurring only once. Sample: PBMCs or T cells enriched from blood (not recorded which). The J gene is TRBJ2-7, the V gene TRBV27; 8 nucleotides line up with TRBD1. The clonotype originates from a man in his thirties or forties who had recovered from COVID-19. The CDR3 loop reads CASSLKQGVLYEQYF. CDR3 DNA: TGTGCCAGCAGTTTAAAACAGGGGGTCCTCTACGAGCAGTACTTC.